These 23 T cell receptor beta chains were sequenced from one sample in a study of blood T cell repertoires in COVID-19. TCRdb's copy holds only in-frame clones and misses some; the assay was immunoSEQ multiplex PCR. The table has 50,000 to 80,000 clones, approximately 85% seen once. Input material: peripheral blood. The receptor source for this set is a woman aged 55 to 70 with COVID-19, enrolled during active disease.

This chain uses TRBV28 with TRBJ1-5; TRBD1 matches at 9 bases. V was clipped by 7 bases and J by 4 bases; unmatched bases: 8. The CDR3 is made up of 15 amino acids. Germline CDR1 MDHEN, CDR2 SYDVKM. The CDR3 here is CASTSVGQGNQPQHF. CDR3 coding DNA: TGTGCCAGCACCTCCGTGGGACAGGGTAATCAGCCCCAGCATTTT.

V is TRBV28 and J is TRBJ2-1; 9 bases fit TRBD2. CDR3 length: 15 amino acids. Germline CDR1 and CDR2: MDHEN and SYDVKM. V was clipped by 4 bases and J by 3 bases; unmatched bases: 4. DNA for the CDR3: TGTGCCAGCAGTTCCAATAGCGGGAGCTACAATGAGCAGTTCTTC. Protein: CASSSNSGSYNEQFF.

The chain combines TRBV3-1 (or the pseudogene TRBV3-2) with TRBJ1-6, with 8 bases aligning to TRBD1. This CDR3 spans 15 amino acids. Losses at the gene ends were 4 bases for V and 7 bases for J; bases not matched to a gene: 6. The germline CDR1 and CDR2 sequences are LGHDT and YNNKEL (reference sequence). CDR3 sequence: CASSLGQGGNSPLHF. The CDR3 nucleotides are TGTGCCAGCAGCCTTGGACAGGGAGGGAATTCACCCCTCCACTTT.

This clone was recorded once. The J gene is TRBJ2-3, the V gene TRBV27; the D gene is possibly TRBD1 (6 bases). Germline loops: CDR1 MNHEY, CDR2 SMNVEV (reference sequence). The CDR3 covers 18 residues. Trimming pared 2 bases from V and 0 bases from J, leaving 18 bases between. This CDR3 reads CASSLRPPGHFSTDTQYF. The CDR3 DNA reads as TGTGCCAGCAGTTTACGACCCCCGGGACATTTTAGCACAGATACGCAGTATTTT.

The CDR3 is CASRLGRATEAFF. CDR3 bases: TGTGCCAGCAGGCTAGGGAGGGCAACTGAAGCTTTCTTT. The chain employs TRBV6-5 and TRBJ1-1; no firm D call. Germline V gene sequence: CDR1 MNHEY, CDR2 SVGAGI. The ends were cut back, 6 bases at V and 5 bases at J, with 13 bases in the middle. The CDR3 contains 13 residues.

The chain combines TRBV12-3 or TRBV12-4 with TRBJ2-7; 9 nucleotides agree with TRBD2. Trimming removed 5 bases from V and 12 bases from J; junction bases left unmatched: 8. This CDR3 spans 12 amino acids. Here the CDR3 reads CASSALAGPRYF. The CDR3 DNA reads as TGTGCCAGCAGTGCCCTAGCGGGACCCAGGTACTTC.

In DNA form, the CDR3 reads TGTGCCAGCAGTGGGCTTGAAGGGACTAGCGGGACCTACTACGAGCAGTACTTC. This translates into CASSGLEGTSGTYYEQYF. The chain links TRBV28 to TRBJ2-7, with 13 bases aligning to TRBD2. Losses at the gene ends were 5 bases for V and 3 bases for J; bases not matched to a gene: 13. Germline values: CDR1 MDHEN, CDR2 SYDVKM. CDR3 size: 18 residues.

The V gene is TRBV12-3 or TRBV12-4, the J gene TRBJ2-7, with unresolved D. Trimming shortened V by 4 bases and J by 6 bases, and 7 bases separated the two germline ends. This CDR3 spans 11 amino acids. CDR3 in amino acids: CASSSLSEQYF. CDR3 DNA: TGTGCCAGCAGTTCCTTGTCCGAGCAGTACTTC.

The gene calls are TRBV4-3 and TRBJ2-7; 9 nucleotides line up with TRBD2. The CDR3 is 16 residues long. Germline V gene sequence: CDR1 LGHNA, CDR2 YSLEER. J was trimmed by 2 bases and V by 4 bases; bases with no gene match: 9. In nucleotides, the CDR3 is TGCGCCAGCAGCCCCTATAGCGGGAGCCTTCCCTACGAGCAGTACTTC. This translates into CASSPYSGSLPYEQYF.

This rearrangement joins TRBV11-3 to TRBJ2-2; 9 nucleotides agree with TRBD1. J lost 4 bases, V lost 3 bases, and 6 bases had no gene match. Germline V CDR1 and CDR2: SGHNT, YENEEA. This CDR3 has 16 residues. The CDR3 region is CASSFRDRVFTGELFF. The CDR3 nucleotides read TGTGCCAGCAGCTTTCGGGACAGGGTGTTCACCGGGGAGCTGTTTTTT.

Remarks on this clone: At one of its ends the junction is not consistent with the germline gene, which may arise from a read error. The rearrangement links TRBV10-3 to TRBJ1-2; D perhaps matches TRBD1 (5 bases). In germline, CDR1 is ENHRY, CDR2 SYGVKD. There are 13 residues in the CDR3. The CDR3 sequence: CAISEQGNHGYTF. The CDR3 nucleotides read TGTGCCATCAGTGAGCAGGGTAACCATGGCTACACCTTC.

This clone has just one count. The V gene is TRBV23-1, the J gene TRBJ2-2, with 10 bases aligning to TRBD2. TRBV23-1 is designated an ORF whose function remains uncertain. The V segment lost 3 bases and the J segment 3 bases; nucleotides outside the gene matches: 13. CDR3 size: 19 residues. The CDR3 protein is CASSQASSGRETDTGELFF. The CDR3 DNA follows: TGCGCCAGCAGTCAGGCCTCTAGCGGGAGAGAGACGGACACCGGGGAGCTGTTTTTT.

The genes are TRBV3-1 (or the pseudogene TRBV3-2) and TRBJ1-5; D is ambiguous. The CDR3 is 13 residues long. Trimming pared 4 bases from V and 0 bases from J, leaving 4 bases between. Germline lookup yields CDR1 LGHDT and CDR2 YNNKEL (reference sequence). Here the CDR3 reads CASSPNSNQPQHF. The CDR3 region has the DNA TGTGCCAGCAGCCCAAATAGCAATCAGCCCCAGCATTTT.

This clone was seen a handful of times. CDR3 loop: CASSEPNSGKNEQFF. CDR3 bases: TGTGCCAGCAGTGAACCGAATAGCGGGAAAAATGAGCAGTTCTTC. The V gene is TRBV6-1, the J gene TRBJ2-1; 8 bases agree with TRBD2. V shed 2 bases and J 7 bases; nucleotides not matched to a gene: 7. This CDR3 is 15 amino acids long. Germline CDR1 reads MNHNS; CDR2 reads SASEGT.

This clone showed up just once. The rearrangement joins TRBV6-5 to TRBJ1-1, with D uncertain. The ends were cut back, 4 bases at V and 11 bases at J, with 14 bases in the middle. CDR1 is MNHEY and CDR2 is SVGAGI in the germline V gene. The CDR3 is 12 residues long. The CDR3 loop is CASSSPGWKAFF. The CDR3 DNA reads TGTGCCAGCAGTTCGCCGGGATGGAAGGCTTTCTTT.

The chain joins TRBV18 to TRBJ2-1; the match to TRBD1 covers 7 bases. The length of the CDR3 is 15 residues. The V gene's germline CDR1 is KGHSH and CDR2 LQKENI. V trimming: 4 bases; J trimming: 8 bases; junction bases outside the gene matches: 11. CDR3 nucleotide sequence: TGTGCCAGCTCACTAAATCGGGACAGAACCCATGAGCAGTTCTTC. This translates into CASSLNRDRTHEQFF.

This clone was observed a single time. The chain uses TRBV11-2 and TRBJ1-6; possible D gene TRBD1, 6 bases. V lost 6 bases and J lost 5, with 14 bases in between. The CDR3 runs 15 residues. CDR1 is SGHAT and CDR2 is FQNNGV in the germline V gene. DNA for the CDR3: TGTGCCAGCAGGGCAGTCGGGGGGCATAATTCACCCCTCCACTTT. It is translated as CASRAVGGHNSPLHF.

This clone showed up just once. The V and J genes are TRBV28 and TRBJ1-1, with no clear D. The V gene's germline CDR1 is MDHEN and CDR2 SYDVKM. The CDR3 length is 14 residues. Trimming pared 2 bases from V and 2 bases from J, leaving 9 bases between. CDR3 protein: CASSLIAQNTEAFF. The CDR3 DNA reads as TGTGCCAGCAGTTTAATTGCGCAAAACACTGAAGCTTTCTTT.

This chain joins TRBV19 and TRBJ2-2; 14 bases are a match to TRBD2. The CDR3 contains 18 residues. V trimming: 6 bases; J trimming: 4 bases; junction bases outside the gene matches: 10. Germline V gene sequence: CDR1 LNHDA, CDR2 SQIVND (reference sequence). CDR3 loop: CASRAQGLAGVSTGELFF. CDR3 nucleotide sequence: TGTGCCAGTAGAGCCCAGGGACTAGCGGGAGTTAGCACCGGGGAGCTGTTTTTT.

The V gene is TRBV29-1, the J gene TRBJ1-6, with D unclear. CDR1 SQVTM and CDR2 ANQGSEA come from the germline V gene. This CDR3 spans 13 amino acids. Between the trimmed V and J ends, which lost 7 bases and 6 bases, there was a span of 13 bases. This CDR3 is CSAAYEGNSPLHF. Written as DNA, the CDR3 is TGCAGCGCCGCCTATGAGGGTAATTCACCCCTCCACTTT.

In this sample, this clone turned up once. The chain has TRBV4-3 and TRBJ1-2; TRBD1 aligns across 7 bases. Trimming cost V 5 bases and J 3 bases; bases outside gene matches: 9. Germline loops: CDR1 LGHNA, CDR2 YSLEER. This CDR3 spans 15 amino acids. CDR3 sequence: CASSSRDSSYYGYTF. CDR3 bases: TGCGCCAGCAGCTCCCGGGACAGCTCTTACTATGGCTACACCTTC.

CDR3 coding DNA: TGTGCCAGCAGCCCCGGACAGGGTAGCAATCAGCCCCAGCATTTT. It encodes CASSPGQGSNQPQHF. The chain links TRBV3-1 (or the pseudogene TRBV3-2) to TRBJ1-5; 8 bases agree with TRBD1. Per germline, CDR1 LGHDT and CDR2 YNNKEL (reference sequence). V lost 4 bases to trimming and J lost 0 bases; unmatched junction nucleotides: 2. The CDR3 is 15 amino acids.

The V call is TRBV4-1, the J call TRBJ1-4, with TRBD1 identical over 8 bases. Germline loops: CDR1 MGHRA, CDR2 YSYEKL. The CDR3 has 17 residues. The junction had 11 bases not matched to a gene; V was cut back by 1 base and J by 7 bases. The chain's CDR3 is CASSQGILIQGAEKLFF. CDR3 DNA sequence: TGCGCCAGCAGCCAAGGGATTTTGATCCAGGGGGCTGAAAAACTGTTTTTT.